What follows is one T cell receptor (beta chain) and its context. Data came from immunoSEQ multiplex PCR; TCRdb stores just in-frame clones and leaves some out. The table includes 70,000 to 80,000 clones, 82% detected once. From germline, CDR1 is MNHNS and CDR2 SASEGT. The CDR3 contains 15 residues. V shed 2 bases, J shed 6 bases, and the junction held 6 bases outside the gene matches. The sample is drawn from a study of blood T cell repertoires in COVID-19. The gene calls are TRBV6-1 and TRBJ2-1; 8 positions match TRBD1. Sample: peripheral blood. This receptor was obtained from a woman aged 80 or over with acute or convalescent COVID-19. The CDR3 DNA reads TGTGCCAGCAGTGAAAGGGACAGGTCATTCAATGAGCAGTTCTTC. Its translation is CASSERDRSFNEQFF.